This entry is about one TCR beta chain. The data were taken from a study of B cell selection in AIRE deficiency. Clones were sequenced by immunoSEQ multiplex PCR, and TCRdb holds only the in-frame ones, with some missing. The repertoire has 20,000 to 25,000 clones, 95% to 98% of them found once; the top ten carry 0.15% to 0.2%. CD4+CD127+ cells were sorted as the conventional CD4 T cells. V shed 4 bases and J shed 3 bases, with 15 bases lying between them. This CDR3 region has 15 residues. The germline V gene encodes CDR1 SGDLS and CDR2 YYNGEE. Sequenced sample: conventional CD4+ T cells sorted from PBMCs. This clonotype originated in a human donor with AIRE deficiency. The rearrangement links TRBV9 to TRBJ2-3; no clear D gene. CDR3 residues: CASSPTAATTDTQYF. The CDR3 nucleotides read TGTGCCAGCAGCCCTACGGCGGCAACTACAGATACGCAGTATTTT.